The 24 T cell receptor beta chains below come from one sample, sequenced in a study of T cells after yellow fever vaccination. TCRdb itself ran the 5' RACE reads through MiXCR, one entry per CDR3 protein. The data contain more than 95,000 distinct CDR3 sequences, about 7.2% of them singletons. Sequencing was performed on CD4+ T cells sorted from PBMCs, taken 35 to 50 days after the first yellow fever vaccination. All receptors derive from a man between 18 and 29 years old who received the YFV17D yellow fever vaccine.

There are many counts of this clonotype. The rearrangement joins TRBV7-9 to TRBJ1-2, with a weak D call TRBD1 (6 bases). This CDR3 is 14 amino acids long. Germline V gene data show CDR1 as SEHNR and CDR2 as FQNEAQ (reference sequence). V lost 4 bases to trimming and J lost 8 bases, with 17 bases between them. CDR3: CASSSRQALGGYTF. CDR3 DNA: TGTGCCAGCAGCTCACGACAGGCGTTAGGGGGCTACACCTTC.

This clonotype occurred many times. The chain carries TRBV6-9 and TRBJ1-5, with a weak D call TRBD1 (5 bases). V lost 0 bases and J lost 0, with 6 bases in between. Looked up from germline, CDR1 is MNHGY and CDR2 is SVAAGI. The CDR3 length is 15 residues. The CDR3 DNA is TGTGCCAGCAGTTATTCACAGGCTAGCAATCAGCCCCAGCATTTT. Its protein is CASSYSQASNQPQHF.

This clonotype was seen repeatedly, ten times or more. The chain joins TRBV20-1 to TRBJ2-5, with D perhaps TRBD2 (6 bases). V was shortened by 5 bases and J by 2 bases, with 18 bases between the two germline ends. CDR1 is DFQATT and CDR2 is SNEGSKA in the germline V gene (reference sequence). This CDR3 region has 15 residues. The DNA of the CDR3 is TGCAGTGCTCCTAGCGCCGCAACCTCTCAAGAGACCCAGTACTTC. This codes for CSAPSAATSQETQYF.

With respect to this clonotype: This may be a read error: a much more frequent sequence differs by one nucleotide. V usage is TRBV7-2 and J usage is TRBJ2-7; D gene unclear. Germline CDR1 and CDR2: SGHTA and FQGNSA. The CDR3 loop spans 13 amino acids. Trimming took 2 bases from V and 4 from J, leaving 9 bases between them. The CDR3 DNA sequence: TGTGCCAGCAGCTTAATCAGTCTTTACGAGCAGTACGTC. It encodes CASSLISLYEQYV.

The chain has TRBV23-1 and TRBJ1-1, with 7 positions matching TRBD1. TRBV23-1 qualifies as an ORF whose function is uncertain. The length of the CDR3 is 17 residues. The trim removed 8 bases at V and 0 bases at J, leaving 15 bases unmatched. Written as DNA, the CDR3 is TGCGCCAGCCCCTTCGACAGGGTCGCACCGATGAACACTGAAGCTTTCTTT. Translation: CASPFDRVAPMNTEAFF.

The J gene is TRBJ2-5, the V gene TRBV18; maybe TRBD2 (5 bases). Germline V gives CDR1 KGHSH, CDR2 LQKENI. V was shortened by 8 bases and J by 5 bases, with 18 bases between the two germline ends. The CDR3 totals 14 residues. This CDR3 is CASARFKGDETQYF. CDR3 DNA: TGTGCCAGCGCCCGGTTTAAGGGAGATGAGACCCAGTACTTC.

This clonotype came up many times. The gene calls are TRBV6-1 and TRBJ1-5; D remains ambiguous. This CDR3 is built from 17 residues. Germline V lookup: CDR1 MNHNS, CDR2 SASEGT. Trimming pared 0 bases from V and 3 bases from J, leaving 15 bases between. For the CDR3, the DNA is TGTGCCAGCAGTGAAGCTAGGCGGCAGGCCTACAATCAGCCCCAGCATTTT. This sequence encodes CASSEARRQAYNQPQHF.

This clonotype was detected many times. This chain links TRBV5-1 with TRBJ1-1, with TRBD1 as a possible D gene (6 bases). V was trimmed by 0 bases and J by 3 bases, leaving 12 bases between them. The CDR3 is 15 residues long. The germline V gene has CDR1 SGHRS and CDR2 YFSETQ. CDR3: CASSLEPGEDTEAFF. In DNA form, the CDR3 reads TGCGCCAGCAGCTTGGAGCCAGGGGAGGACACTGAAGCTTTCTTT.

This clonotype was detected many times. V gene TRBV2 combines with J gene TRBJ1-1; D is possibly TRBD1 (6 bases). Trimming removed 4 bases from V and 1 base from J, with 13 bases in between. The CDR3 length is 15 residues. Looked up from germline, CDR1 is SNHLY and CDR2 is FYNNEI. CDR3 sequence: CASSVLQGANTEAFF. The CDR3, as DNA: TGTGCCAGCAGTGTCCTACAGGGAGCGAACACTGAAGCTTTCTTT.

This clonotype occurred many times. The rearrangement joins TRBV28 to TRBJ1-2; maybe TRBD1 (5 bases). The CDR3 runs to 14 residues. With 5 bases removed from V and 5 bases from J, the gap between germline ends came to 15 bases. Germline V gene sequence: CDR1 MDHEN, CDR2 SYDVKM. CDR3 DNA: TGTGCCAGCAGTACCATCGGGACCGCGTATGGCTACACCTTC. Protein product: CASSTIGTAYGYTF.

This clonotype was detected many times. The gene calls are TRBV4-2 and TRBJ2-1; D ambiguous. The CDR3 extends over 13 amino acids. Germline V gene lookup returns CDR1 LGHNA and CDR2 YNFKEQ. V lost 0 bases and J 7 bases, leaving 7 bases between the germline ends. The CDR3 region is CASSQERNNEQFF. In nucleotides, the CDR3 is TGTGCCAGCAGCCAAGAACGGAATAATGAGCAGTTCTTC.

This rearrangement joins TRBV5-1 to TRBJ2-4, with D perhaps TRBD2 (6 bases). This CDR3 is 14 amino acids long. V lost 0 bases, J lost 9 bases, and 13 bases lay in between. Germline assignment: CDR1 SGHRS and CDR2 YFSETQ. The CDR3 is CASSLDGGLSIQYF. CDR3 nucleotide sequence: TGCGCCAGCAGCTTGGACGGGGGATTAAGCATTCAGTACTTC.

This clonotype has a count of ten or more. The chain links TRBV7-2 to TRBJ2-5; 8 bases are a match to TRBD1. The germline V gene has CDR1 SGHTA and CDR2 FQGNSA. The J segment lost 5 bases and the V segment lost 4 bases, leaving 9 bases of the junction unmatched. CDR3 length: 15 amino acids. CDR3 protein: CASSSRQGRRETQYF. DNA for the CDR3: TGTGCCAGCAGCTCGAGACAGGGGAGGAGGGAGACCCAGTACTTC.

In this sample, this clonotype turned up a few times. This chain joins TRBV5-1 and TRBJ2-2; 7 nucleotides line up with TRBD1. V lost 4 bases, J lost 3 bases, and 3 bases stayed unmatched. Germline V gives CDR1 SGHRS, CDR2 YFSETQ. The CDR3 is 14 amino acids. CDR3 nucleotides: TGCGCCAGCAGCGTTACAGGGGACACCGGGGAGCTGTTTTTT. Its translation: CASSVTGDTGELFF.

Many counts were recorded for this clonotype. J is TRBJ1-1 and V is TRBV5-1, with unresolved D. Germline-derived CDR1 and CDR2 are SGHRS and YFSETQ. Trimming took off 4 bases at V and 6 bases at J, with 16 bases between the two ends. CDR3 length: 14 amino acids. The CDR3 DNA sequence: TGCGCCAGCAGCCCCCGGGGTCGAGCGTCTGAAGCTTTCTTT. The encoded protein is CASSPRGRASEAFF. The entire variable domain, with the rest obtained from reference TRBV5-1 and TRBJ1-1, is as follows: KAGVTQTPRYLIKTRGQQVTLSCSPISGHRSVSWYQQTPGQGLQFLFEYFSETQRNKGNFPGRFSGRQFSNSRSEMNVSTLELGDSALYLCASSPRGRASEAFFGQGTRLTVV.

V is TRBV20-1 and J is TRBJ2-2; D remains unclear. Trimming pared 2 bases from V and 5 bases from J, leaving 9 bases between. The CDR3 consists of 13 residues. Germline V gene data show CDR1 as DFQATT and CDR2 as SNEGSKA (reference sequence). The CDR3 sequence is CSARKDYTGELFF. CDR3 sequence (DNA): TGCAGTGCTAGAAAGGATTATACCGGGGAGCTGTTTTTT.

This clonotype has ten or more counts. The J gene is TRBJ2-3, the V gene TRBV20-1; 11 bases map to TRBD2. Unmatched junction bases numbered 2, after V lost 4 bases and J lost 2 bases. The germline CDR1 and CDR2 sequences are DFQATT and SNEGSKA (reference sequence). The CDR3 runs to 14 residues. The CDR3 region is CSATLAGATDTQYF. The DNA for the CDR3 is TGCAGTGCTACACTAGCGGGGGCCACAGATACGCAGTATTTT.

This clonotype was detected many times. The gene calls are TRBV9 and TRBJ1-2; 9 nucleotides match TRBD1. The V segment lost 7 bases and the J segment 3 bases; nucleotides outside the gene matches: 13. Germline CDR1 is SGDLS and CDR2 is YYNGEE. The CDR3 has 16 amino acids. CDR3 DNA: TGTGCCAGCGGAGCGGGAGGTCGGGACAGGGACTATGGCTACACCTTC. It is translated as CASGAGGRDRDYGYTF.

This clonotype was observed at least ten times. The rearrangement links TRBV20-1 to TRBJ1-2, with no clear D. In germline, CDR1 is DFQATT, CDR2 SNEGSKA (reference sequence). The CDR3 length is 14 residues. V was pared by 0 bases and J by 8 bases, with 16 bases between. The CDR3 is CSAREPRRTTGYTF. The CDR3, as DNA: TGCAGTGCTAGAGAGCCCCGAAGGACTACGGGCTACACCTTC.

This clonotype was detected ten times or more. The chain couples TRBV27 to TRBJ2-7; 10 nucleotides line up with TRBD1. The CDR3 length is 14 residues. J was trimmed by 6 bases and V by 2 bases; bases with no gene match: 4. Germline CDR1 reads MNHEY; CDR2 reads SMNVEV (reference sequence). The CDR3 protein is CASSLDRGQGEQYF. CDR3 DNA: TGTGCCAGCAGTTTAGACAGGGGGCAGGGCGAGCAGTACTTC.

There are many counts of this clonotype. CDR3 sequence: CASSLEGRGSGYTF. CDR3 nucleotide sequence: TGTGCCAGCAGTTTGGAGGGTAGGGGTAGCGGCTACACCTTC. The V gene is TRBV12-3 or TRBV12-4, the J gene TRBJ1-2; D is perhaps TRBD1 (5 bases). The germline V and J ends were trimmed by 3 bases and 8 bases, with 16 bases remaining between them. This CDR3 contains 14 residues.

The table lists this clonotype with many counts. The V call is TRBV5-4, the J call TRBJ2-2; 8 bases fit TRBD2. The CDR3 runs to 17 residues. Germline V CDR1 and CDR2: SGHNT, YYREEE (reference sequence). V shed 1 base and J 1 base; nucleotides not matched to a gene: 6. CDR3 nucleotides: TGTGCCAGCAGCTTGCGCCGGCTAGCGGGGAACACCGGGGAGCTGTTTTTT. It translates to CASSLRRLAGNTGELFF. The full variable domain, completed using reference TRBV5-4 and TRBJ2-2, is ETGVTQSPTHLIKTRGQQVTLRCSSQSGHNTVSWYQQALGQGPQFIFQYYREEENGRGNFPPRFSGLQFPNYSSELNVNALELDDSALYLCASSLRRLAGNTGELFFGEGSRLTVL.

This clonotype was counted many times. The chain uses TRBV5-1 and TRBJ1-3, with TRBD1 as a possible D gene (6 bases). CDR1 SGHRS and CDR2 YFSETQ come from the germline V gene. There are 16 residues in the CDR3. Deletions cut 0 bases from V and 0 bases from J, with 10 bases between. The CDR3 protein is CASSLETGISGNTIYF. The CDR3, as DNA: TGCGCCAGCAGCTTGGAAACAGGGATCTCTGGAAACACCATATATTTT.

This clonotype was seen many times. The chain combines TRBV12-3 or TRBV12-4 with TRBJ2-3, with TRBD2 matching 12 bases. The CDR3 consists of 18 residues. V was pared by 5 bases and J by 9 bases, with 18 bases of the junction left unmatched. For the CDR3, the DNA is TGTGCCAGCAGTCCCCCACTTCGACTAGCGGGGGCCCTAGGGACGCAGTATTTT. Translation: CASSPPLRLAGALGTQYF.